The T cell receptor (beta chain) under discussion was sequenced for a study of T-cell memory formation after mild COVID-19. Regarding the study as a whole: Nothing showed for sure that second-wave clones peaking on day 37 were SARS-CoV-2 specific. Day 15 to 85 contractors were CD4/CD8 balanced; later expanders leaned CD4+. Pre-infection memory harbored some responding clones, suggesting cross-reactive memory joined. Researchers report contracting CD4+ clones mostly in CM and EM, with CD8+ clones in EMRA.

MiXCR was run by TCRdb on the 5' RACE reads, yielding one entry per CDR3 protein. This table holds approximately 99,000 distinct CDR3 sequences, 18% found once. Germline CDR1 reads DFQATT; CDR2 reads SNEGSKA (reference sequence). This CDR3 spans 15 amino acids. V shed 4 bases, J shed 5 bases, and the junction held 9 bases outside the gene matches. This clonotype was counted at least ten times. Its antigen is still unknown. V is TRBV20-1 and J is TRBJ2-3; 10 bases are a match to TRBD1. Material for sequencing was PBMCs or a T cell subset sorted from them (not recorded which). This receptor was identified in a man younger than 35 who had mild COVID-19 (a few samples of this study predate the infection). Cell type and time point are not known. CDR3 region: CSAIPGTGVKDTQYF. CDR3 coding DNA: TGCAGTGCTATACCCGGGACAGGGGTAAAAGATACGCAGTATTTT.